The entry that follows covers one TCR beta chain sequence. The CDR3 extends over 13 amino acids. Germline V gives CDR1 KGHSH, CDR2 LQKENI. Trimming removed 3 bases at V and 6 bases at J, with 11 bases between. The sample originates from a study of CD8 T cells in Susac syndrome. Random hexamers were used to reverse transcribe an amount of about 0.45 to 1 ug RNA. Amplification of TCR beta CDR3 used immunoSEQ multiplex PCR across 54 Vbeta and 13 Jbeta. TCRdb ran MiXCR on the immunoSEQ multiplex PCR reads and lists one entry per CDR3 protein. The data contain approximately 160,000 distinct CDR3 sequences, approximately 94% of them singletons.

The sequence was collected from a human donor with multiple sclerosis. The specimen was CD4+ T cells from PBMCs. The chain joins TRBV18 to TRBJ1-2, with D unresolved. CDR3 protein: CASSPGQHNGYTF. Here the CDR3 DNA reads TGTGCCAGCTCACCCGGCCAGCACAATGGCTACACCTTC.